This is a list of T cell receptor beta chains from one sample in a study of blood T cells in healthy people across ages. TCRdb reanalysed the 5' RACE reads using MiXCR and keeps one entry per CDR3 protein. The sample yields around 400,000 distinct CDR3 sequences, 52% seen once. Sequencing used blood. The receptors here all came from a man in his 60s in good health. Both conserved end residues are part of each CDR3. D genes are given only for firm matches. Clone size is given for some rows only: seen once, a few or many times, or a class if the clone is expanded.

length	V	J	size	D	CDR3	DNA
14	TRBV29-1	TRBJ2-4	.	TRBD1	CSVGTGGAKNIQYF	TGCAGCGTGGGGACAGGGGGTGCCAAAAACATTCAGTACTTC
16	TRBV6-1	TRBJ1-2	.	TRBD1	CASSENTGGQDYGYTF	TGTGCCAGCAGTGAAAACACAGGGGGCCAAGACTATGGCTACACCTTC
15	TRBV20-1	TRBJ2-5	.	.	CSARDALAIIETQYF	TGCAGTGCTAGAGATGCCCTAGCCATTATCGAGACCCAGTACTTC
14	TRBV4-2	TRBJ2-7	.	.	CASSQDSGADEQYF	TGTGCCAGCAGCCAAGACTCGGGGGCCGACGAGCAGTACTTC
15	TRBV20-1	TRBJ2-3	.	.	CSARGDSPLTDTQYF	TGCAGTGCTAGAGGAGATAGCCCCCTCACAGATACGCAGTATTTT
15	TRBV20-1	TRBJ2-4	.	.	CSARDVAIAKNIQYF	TGCAGTGCTAGAGATGTCGCGATAGCCAAAAACATTCAGTACTTC
14	TRBV9	TRBJ2-4	few	.	CASSTGLAKNIQYF	TGTGCCAGCTCAACAGGGCTAGCCAAAAACATTCAGTACTTC
15	TRBV24-1	TRBJ2-3	once	TRBD1	CATSDPGTVGDTQYF	TGTGCCACCAGTGACCCCGGGACAGTCGGAGATACGCAGTATTTT
12	TRBV6-9	TRBJ2-1	.	.	CASSSYLALGFF	TGTGCCAGCAGTTCATATCTAGCTCTTGGGTTCTTC
14	TRBV3-1	TRBJ2-7	.	.	CASSPLGVSYEQYF	TGTGCCAGCAGCCCTCTGGGAGTATCCTACGAGCAGTACTTC
16	TRBV18	TRBJ2-7	.	TRBD2	CASSPRLAGKAYEQYF	TGTGCCAGCTCACCCCGACTAGCGGGTAAAGCCTACGAGCAGTACTTC
15	TRBV12-3/TRBV12-4	TRBJ2-7	.	.	CASSLGSRVPYEQYF	TGTGCCAGCAGTTTAGGTTCGAGAGTCCCCTACGAGCAGTACTTC
15	TRBV12-3/TRBV12-4	TRBJ2-1	.	.	CASSLRRGINNEQFF	TGTGCCAGCAGTTTGAGGCGGGGTATAAACAATGAGCAGTTCTTC
15	TRBV7-2	TRBJ2-5	many	.	CASSLDRRGAETQYF	TGTGCCAGCAGCTTAGATCGGCGGGGTGCTGAGACCCAGTACTTC
17	TRBV6-5	TRBJ2-1	.	TRBD2	CASSSHQRGGSRDEQFF	TGTGCCAGCAGTTCCCACCAAAGGGGCGGGAGTAGAGATGAGCAGTTCTTC
14	TRBV7-2	TRBJ2-6	few	.	CASSLAPGANVLTF	TGTGCCAGCAGCCTCGCCCCTGGGGCCAACGTCCTGACTTTC
14	TRBV20-1	TRBJ2-7	once	.	CSARDLGGTYEQYF	TGCAGTGCTAGAGATCTGGGGGGCACCTACGAGCAGTACTTC
13	TRBV29-1	TRBJ2-3	.	.	CGVVGGSGDTQYF	TGCGGCGTCGTTGGTGGCTCCGGGGATACGCAGTATTTT
14	TRBV10-1	TRBJ2-7	.	TRBD1	CASSLGTGGREQYF	TGCGCCAGCTCCCTTGGGACAGGGGGTCGGGAGCAGTACTTC
16	TRBV6-1	TRBJ2-7	.	TRBD2	CASSEAEREGNREQYF	TGTGCCAGCAGTGAAGCGGAGCGGGAGGGGAACCGCGAGCAGTACTTC
15	TRBV27	TRBJ2-7	many	TRBD1	CASSLSSGGSGEQYF	TGTGCCAGCAGTTTATCATCAGGGGGCAGCGGGGAGCAGTACTTC
14	TRBV11-2	TRBJ2-7	.	.	CASSLAWGNYEQYF	TGTGCCAGCAGCTTAGCTTGGGGGAATTACGAGCAGTACTTC
11	TRBV29-1	TRBJ2-5	.	.	CSVEFLETQYF	TGCAGCGTTGAATTCCTCGAGACCCAGTACTTC
12	TRBV10-3	TRBJ2-7	few	TRBD2	CASSGSTYEQYF	TGTGCCAGTAGCGGGTCGACCTACGAGCAGTACTTC
14	TRBV20-1	TRBJ2-2	.	TRBD1	CSALGQGNTGELFF	TGCAGTGCTTTGGGACAGGGGAACACCGGGGAGCTGTTTTTT
13	TRBV2	TRBJ2-7	.	TRBD1	CASSGDRVGTRYF	TGTGCCAGCAGTGGTGACAGGGTTGGAACCCGGTACTTC
13	TRBV30	TRBJ2-3	.	.	CAWRGASTDTQYF	TGTGCCTGGCGGGGGGCTAGCACAGATACGCAGTATTTT
15	TRBV28	TRBJ2-2	.	.	CASSLLWGNTGELFF	TGTGCCAGCAGTCTCTTGTGGGGGAACACCGGGGAGCTGTTTTTT
14	TRBV19	TRBJ2-7	.	.	CASSILDGSYEQYF	TGTGCCAGTAGTATCCTAGACGGCTCCTACGAGCAGTACTTC